The rows below give T cell receptor beta chains drawn from one sample of a study of blood T cell repertoires in COVID-19. Libraries were prepared by immunoSEQ multiplex PCR; TCRdb keeps only in-frame clonotypes and omits some of them. The table has roughly 150,000 clones, 88% seen once. Material: peripheral blood. The receptors stem from a man between 50 and 59 years old who had recovered from COVID-19. CDR3s include the opening cysteine and the closing phenylalanine or tryptophan. The D gene is left open where the match is weak. Clone size is shown for a subset of rows, as once, few, many or a class of expanded clone.

cdr3_aa: CASSQDLTANEQFF
cdr3_nt: TGTGCCAGCAGCCAAGATCTCACTGCCAATGAGCAGTTCTTC
j_call: TRBJ2-1
d_call: NA
cdr3_length: 14
v_call: TRBV4-2
clone_size: NA

cdr3_aa: CASSLMTGSGNQPQHF
cdr3_nt: TGTGCCAGCAGCCTAATGACAGGGAGCGGCAATCAGCCCCAGCATTTT
j_call: TRBJ1-5
d_call: TRBD1
cdr3_length: 16
v_call: TRBV5-8
clone_size: NA

cdr3_aa: CATLYNEQFF
cdr3_nt: TGTGCCACCCTCTACAATGAGCAGTTCTTC
j_call: TRBJ2-1
d_call: NA
cdr3_length: 10
v_call: TRBV2
clone_size: NA

cdr3_aa: CASTSTSGRPTDTQYF
cdr3_nt: TGTGCCAGTACTTCGACTAGCGGGAGGCCAACAGATACGCAGTATTTT
j_call: TRBJ2-3
d_call: TRBD2
cdr3_length: 16
v_call: TRBV19
clone_size: NA

cdr3_aa: CASSYSNYGELFF
cdr3_nt: TGTGCCAGCAGTTACTCAAATTACGGGGAGCTGTTTTTT
j_call: TRBJ2-2
d_call: NA
cdr3_length: 13
v_call: TRBV6-2/TRBV6-3
clone_size: NA

cdr3_aa: CASTDRAGQPQHF
cdr3_nt: TGTGCCAGCACCGACAGGGCTGGTCAGCCCCAGCATTTT
j_call: TRBJ1-5
d_call: TRBD1
cdr3_length: 13
v_call: TRBV19
clone_size: NA

cdr3_aa: CASSDELPHTDTQYF
cdr3_nt: TGTGCCAGCAGTGACGAGTTGCCCCACACAGATACGCAGTATTTT
j_call: TRBJ2-3
d_call: NA
cdr3_length: 15
v_call: TRBV6-4
clone_size: once

cdr3_aa: CASSLGDRESETQYF
cdr3_nt: TGTGCCAGCAGCTTGGGGGACAGGGAATCGGAGACCCAGTACTTC
j_call: TRBJ2-5
d_call: TRBD1
cdr3_length: 15
v_call: TRBV5-5
clone_size: NA

cdr3_aa: CASREDRSYEQYF
cdr3_nt: TGTGCCAGCAGAGAAGACAGGAGCTACGAGCAGTACTTC
j_call: TRBJ2-7
d_call: NA
cdr3_length: 13
v_call: TRBV2
clone_size: NA

cdr3_aa: CASRPGSTNEKLFF
cdr3_nt: TGTGCCAGCAGACCAGGGTCTACTAATGAAAAACTGTTTTTT
j_call: TRBJ1-4
d_call: NA
cdr3_length: 14
v_call: TRBV7-6
clone_size: NA

cdr3_aa: CASSQDSGQRPYEQYF
cdr3_nt: TGTGCCAGCAGCCAAGATTCGGGACAGAGACCCTACGAGCAGTACTTC
j_call: TRBJ2-7
d_call: TRBD1
cdr3_length: 16
v_call: TRBV4-2
clone_size: NA

cdr3_aa: CASSTGTRLKPFF
cdr3_nt: TGTGCCAGCAGTACCGGGACACGGTTAAAACCTTTCTTT
j_call: TRBJ1-1
d_call: NA
cdr3_length: 13
v_call: TRBV28
clone_size: NA

cdr3_aa: CASSNRTGKNSPLHF
cdr3_nt: TGTGCCAGCAGCAACCGGACAGGGAAGAATTCACCCCTCCACTTT
j_call: TRBJ1-6
d_call: TRBD1
cdr3_length: 15
v_call: TRBV7-8
clone_size: once

cdr3_aa: CASSLTGTGPYEQYF
cdr3_nt: TGCGCCAGCAGCCTGACCGGGACAGGGCCCTACGAGCAGTACTTC
j_call: TRBJ2-7
d_call: TRBD1
cdr3_length: 15
v_call: TRBV4-1
clone_size: NA

cdr3_aa: CASSETGVQSGNTIYF
cdr3_nt: TGTGCCAGCAGTGAGACAGGGGTTCAGTCTGGAAACACCATATATTTT
j_call: TRBJ1-3
d_call: TRBD1
cdr3_length: 16
v_call: TRBV6-1
clone_size: few

cdr3_aa: CASSPTSLRTGVNYEQYF
cdr3_nt: TGTGCCAGTAGTCCTACCTCCCTAAGGACAGGGGTAAACTACGAGCAGTACTTC
j_call: TRBJ2-7
d_call: TRBD1
cdr3_length: 18
v_call: TRBV19
clone_size: NA

cdr3_aa: CASIQLSGNTIYF
cdr3_nt: TGTGCCAGCATCCAACTCTCTGGAAACACCATATATTTT
j_call: TRBJ1-3
d_call: NA
cdr3_length: 13
v_call: TRBV7-9
clone_size: NA

cdr3_aa: CASSDAVNTDTQYF
cdr3_nt: TGTGCCAGCAGTGACGCGGTAAACACAGATACGCAGTATTTT
j_call: TRBJ2-3
d_call: NA
cdr3_length: 14
v_call: TRBV6-1
clone_size: NA

cdr3_aa: CASSLASVQETQYF
cdr3_nt: TGCGCCAGCAGCTTGGCCTCCGTCCAAGAGACCCAGTACTTC
j_call: TRBJ2-5
d_call: NA
cdr3_length: 14
v_call: TRBV5-1
clone_size: NA

cdr3_aa: CASTIQGTTEAFF
cdr3_nt: TGTGCCAGCACCATACAGGGGACCACTGAAGCTTTCTTT
j_call: TRBJ1-1
d_call: TRBD1
cdr3_length: 13
v_call: TRBV28
clone_size: NA

cdr3_aa: CASSSGLAGGPENTGELFF
cdr3_nt: TGCGCCAGCAGCTCCGGACTAGCGGGAGGGCCTGAGAACACCGGGGAGCTGTTTTTT
j_call: TRBJ2-2
d_call: TRBD2
cdr3_length: 19
v_call: TRBV5-1
clone_size: NA

cdr3_aa: CASSPDSSYNSPLHF
cdr3_nt: TGTGCCAGCAGCCCGGACAGCTCCTATAATTCACCCCTCCACTTT
j_call: TRBJ1-6
d_call: NA
cdr3_length: 15
v_call: TRBV6-2/TRBV6-3
clone_size: NA

cdr3_aa: CASHRRNTEAFF
cdr3_nt: TGTGCCAGCCACAGGCGTAACACTGAAGCTTTCTTT
j_call: TRBJ1-1
d_call: NA
cdr3_length: 12
v_call: TRBV6-5
clone_size: NA

cdr3_aa: CASRAGDHPYEQYF
cdr3_nt: TGTGCCAGCAGGGCAGGCGATCATCCCTACGAGCAGTACTTC
j_call: TRBJ2-7
d_call: NA
cdr3_length: 14
v_call: TRBV6-5
clone_size: NA

cdr3_aa: CASSQDVAGGPRTDTQYF
cdr3_nt: TGTGCCAGCAGCCAAGATGTAGCGGGAGGGCCGCGGACAGATACGCAGTATTTT
j_call: TRBJ2-3
d_call: TRBD2
cdr3_length: 18
v_call: TRBV3-1/TRBV3-2
clone_size: NA

cdr3_aa: CASSPQGGLRGYTF
cdr3_nt: TGTGCCAGCAGCCCCCAGGGAGGGCTAAGGGGCTACACCTTC
j_call: TRBJ1-2
d_call: NA
cdr3_length: 14
v_call: TRBV7-3
clone_size: NA

cdr3_aa: CASSSLAQKSPLHF
cdr3_nt: TGTGCCAGCAGCTCCCTGGCCCAGAAATCACCCCTCCACTTT
j_call: TRBJ1-6
d_call: NA
cdr3_length: 14
v_call: TRBV7-8
clone_size: few

cdr3_aa: CASSSAGGGNEQFF
cdr3_nt: TGTGCCAGCAGTTCGGCGGGAGGAGGCAATGAGCAGTTCTTC
j_call: TRBJ2-1
d_call: TRBD2
cdr3_length: 14
v_call: TRBV6-5
clone_size: NA

cdr3_aa: CASSPDSRVGTEAFF
cdr3_nt: TGTGCCAGCAGTCCGGACAGCCGAGTGGGCACTGAAGCTTTCTTT
j_call: TRBJ1-1
d_call: NA
cdr3_length: 15
v_call: TRBV2
clone_size: NA

cdr3_aa: CSVDSGPYEQYF
cdr3_nt: TGCAGCGTTGATAGCGGCCCCTACGAGCAGTACTTC
j_call: TRBJ2-7
d_call: NA
cdr3_length: 12
v_call: TRBV29-1
clone_size: NA

cdr3_aa: CSVRLSRSEKLFF
cdr3_nt: TGCAGCGTTAGACTGTCCCGGAGTGAAAAACTGTTTTTT
j_call: TRBJ1-4
d_call: NA
cdr3_length: 13
v_call: TRBV29-1
clone_size: NA

cdr3_aa: CAISDPGITYEQYF
cdr3_nt: TGTGCCATCAGTGATCCCGGGATTACCTACGAGCAGTACTTC
j_call: TRBJ2-7
d_call: NA
cdr3_length: 14
v_call: TRBV10-3
clone_size: once

cdr3_aa: CASTRAGAYEQYF
cdr3_nt: TGTGCCAGCACCCGAGCGGGGGCCTACGAGCAGTACTTC
j_call: TRBJ2-7
d_call: TRBD2
cdr3_length: 13
v_call: TRBV28
clone_size: NA

cdr3_aa: CASSSLAGGYNEQFF
cdr3_nt: TGTGCCAGCAGCTCCTTAGCGGGGGGATACAATGAGCAGTTCTTC
j_call: TRBJ2-1
d_call: TRBD2
cdr3_length: 15
v_call: TRBV7-7
clone_size: NA

cdr3_aa: CASSWGTGNTEAFF
cdr3_nt: TGCGCCAGCAGCTGGGGGACAGGGAACACTGAAGCTTTCTTT
j_call: TRBJ1-1
d_call: TRBD1
cdr3_length: 14
v_call: TRBV5-1
clone_size: once

cdr3_aa: CASSQDRSRGSIAKNIQYF
cdr3_nt: TGTGCCAGCAGCCAAGATCGGTCGCGGGGGAGCATAGCCAAAAACATTCAGTACTTC
j_call: TRBJ2-4
d_call: TRBD2
cdr3_length: 19
v_call: TRBV3-1/TRBV3-2
clone_size: NA

cdr3_aa: CASSQEASGRTDTQYF
cdr3_nt: TGCGCCAGCAGCCAAGAAGCTAGCGGGAGAACAGATACGCAGTATTTT
j_call: TRBJ2-3
d_call: TRBD2
cdr3_length: 16
v_call: TRBV4-1
clone_size: NA

cdr3_aa: CASSYKTSGTSTDTQYF
cdr3_nt: TGTGCCAGCAGCTATAAGACTAGCGGGACTAGCACAGATACGCAGTATTTT
j_call: TRBJ2-3
d_call: NA
cdr3_length: 17
v_call: TRBV12-1
clone_size: NA

cdr3_aa: CASSGQGANYGYTF
cdr3_nt: TGTGCCAGCAGTGGACAGGGCGCTAACTATGGCTACACCTTC
j_call: TRBJ1-2
d_call: TRBD1
cdr3_length: 14
v_call: TRBV28
clone_size: NA

cdr3_aa: CSVEEALRGRGNEQYF
cdr3_nt: TGCAGCGTTGAAGAGGCCCTCAGGGGCAGGGGGAACGAGCAGTACTTC
j_call: TRBJ2-7
d_call: TRBD1
cdr3_length: 16
v_call: TRBV29-1
clone_size: NA

cdr3_aa: CASSILGPGANVLTF
cdr3_nt: TGTGCCAGTAGTATTTTGGGGCCTGGGGCCAACGTCCTGACTTTC
j_call: TRBJ2-6
d_call: NA
cdr3_length: 15
v_call: TRBV19
clone_size: NA

cdr3_aa: CASRARSEGDTQYF
cdr3_nt: TGTGCCAGCAGGGCCCGATCCGAGGGAGATACGCAGTATTTT
j_call: TRBJ2-3
d_call: NA
cdr3_length: 14
v_call: TRBV5-4
clone_size: NA

cdr3_aa: CASSLGPSSYEQYF
cdr3_nt: TGTGCCAGCAGCTTGGGTCCATCCTCCTACGAGCAGTACTTC
j_call: TRBJ2-7
d_call: NA
cdr3_length: 14
v_call: TRBV5-5
clone_size: NA

cdr3_aa: CASSLVVGRNEKLFF
cdr3_nt: TGTGCCAGCAGCTTGGTGGTGGGGAGGAATGAAAAACTGTTTTTT
j_call: TRBJ1-4
d_call: NA
cdr3_length: 15
v_call: TRBV5-8
clone_size: NA

cdr3_aa: CAPPGCWSPTKKYNYGYTF
cdr3_nt: TGTGCCCCCCCCGGGTGTTGGTCACCGACCAAAAAGTATAACTATGGCTACACCTTC
j_call: TRBJ1-2
d_call: NA
cdr3_length: 19
v_call: TRBV5-6
clone_size: NA

cdr3_aa: CATSDLVVAGGVDTQYF
cdr3_nt: TGTGCCACCAGTGATTTGGTGGTAGCGGGGGGTGTCGATACGCAGTATTTT
j_call: TRBJ2-3
d_call: TRBD2
cdr3_length: 17
v_call: TRBV24-1
clone_size: NA

cdr3_aa: CASSQGPGLAGVLDTQYF
cdr3_nt: TGCGCCAGCAGCCAAGGCCCCGGACTAGCGGGAGTCTTAGATACGCAGTATTTT
j_call: TRBJ2-3
d_call: TRBD2
cdr3_length: 18
v_call: TRBV4-1
clone_size: few

cdr3_aa: CATSSLGARTHEQYF
cdr3_nt: TGTGCCACCAGCAGTTTGGGGGCCAGGACACACGAGCAGTACTTC
j_call: TRBJ2-7
d_call: NA
cdr3_length: 15
v_call: TRBV15
clone_size: NA

cdr3_aa: CASSQNRGDYGYTF
cdr3_nt: TGTGCCAGCTCTCAGAACAGGGGAGACTATGGCTACACCTTC
j_call: TRBJ1-2
d_call: TRBD1
cdr3_length: 14
v_call: TRBV18
clone_size: NA

cdr3_aa: CASSPLADQQETQYF
cdr3_nt: TGTGCCAGCTCACCGTTAGCGGACCAGCAAGAGACCCAGTACTTC
j_call: TRBJ2-5
d_call: NA
cdr3_length: 15
v_call: TRBV18
clone_size: NA

cdr3_aa: CASSGRVANTEAFF
cdr3_nt: TGTGCCAGCAGCGGCAGGGTGGCGAACACTGAAGCTTTCTTT
j_call: TRBJ1-1
d_call: NA
cdr3_length: 14
v_call: TRBV6-5
clone_size: NA

cdr3_aa: CASSVKGLAGYEQYF
cdr3_nt: TGTGCCAGCAGCGTTAAGGGACTAGCGGGTTACGAGCAGTACTTC
j_call: TRBJ2-7
d_call: TRBD2
cdr3_length: 15
v_call: TRBV9
clone_size: NA

cdr3_aa: CASRPTGVLFGANVLTF
cdr3_nt: TGTGCCAGCAGGCCGACAGGGGTTCTTTTCGGGGCCAACGTCCTGACTTTC
j_call: TRBJ2-6
d_call: TRBD1
cdr3_length: 17
v_call: TRBV7-8
clone_size: NA

cdr3_aa: CASRGETSNQPQHF
cdr3_nt: TGTGCCAGCAGAGGAGAAACTAGCAATCAGCCCCAGCATTTT
j_call: TRBJ1-5
d_call: NA
cdr3_length: 14
v_call: TRBV28
clone_size: NA

cdr3_aa: CASSRGGQGNSPLHF
cdr3_nt: TGTGCCAGCAGCCGTGGGGGACAGGGTAATTCACCCCTCCACTTT
j_call: TRBJ1-6
d_call: TRBD1
cdr3_length: 15
v_call: TRBV9
clone_size: few

cdr3_aa: CASSGPGSNQPQHF
cdr3_nt: TGTGCCAGCAGTGGTCCCGGTAGCAATCAGCCCCAGCATTTT
j_call: TRBJ1-5
d_call: NA
cdr3_length: 14
v_call: TRBV25-1
clone_size: once